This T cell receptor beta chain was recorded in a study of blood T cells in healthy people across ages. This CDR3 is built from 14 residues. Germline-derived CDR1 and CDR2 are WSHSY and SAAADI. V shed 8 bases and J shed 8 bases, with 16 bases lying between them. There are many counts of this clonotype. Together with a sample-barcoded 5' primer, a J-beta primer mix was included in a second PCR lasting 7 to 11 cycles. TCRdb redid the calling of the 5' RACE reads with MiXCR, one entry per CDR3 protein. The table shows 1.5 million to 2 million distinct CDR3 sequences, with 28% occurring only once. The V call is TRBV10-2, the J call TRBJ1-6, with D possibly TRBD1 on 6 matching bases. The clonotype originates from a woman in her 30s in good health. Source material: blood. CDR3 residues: CASFDGNRDSPLHF. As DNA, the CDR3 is TGCGCCAGCTTTGACGGTAACAGGGATTCACCCCTCCACTTT.